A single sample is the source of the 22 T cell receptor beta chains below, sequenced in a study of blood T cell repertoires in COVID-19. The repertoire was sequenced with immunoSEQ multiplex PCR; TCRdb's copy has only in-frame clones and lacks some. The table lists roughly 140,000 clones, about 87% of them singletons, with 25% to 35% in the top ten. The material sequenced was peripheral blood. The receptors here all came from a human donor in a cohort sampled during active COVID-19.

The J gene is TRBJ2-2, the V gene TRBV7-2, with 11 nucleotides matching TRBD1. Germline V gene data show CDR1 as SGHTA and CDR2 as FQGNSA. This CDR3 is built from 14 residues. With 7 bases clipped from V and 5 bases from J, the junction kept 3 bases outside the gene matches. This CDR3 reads CASTGQGATGELFF. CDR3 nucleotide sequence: TGTGCCAGCACCGGACAGGGGGCAACCGGGGAGCTGTTTTTT.

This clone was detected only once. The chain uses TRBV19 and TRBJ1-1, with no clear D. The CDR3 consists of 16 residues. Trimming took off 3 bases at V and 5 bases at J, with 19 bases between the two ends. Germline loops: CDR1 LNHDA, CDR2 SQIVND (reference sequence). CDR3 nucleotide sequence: TGTGCCAGTAGTATGCGGAGGCAGCGGGGAGTAACTGAAGCTTTCTTT. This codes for CASSMRRQRGVTEAFF.

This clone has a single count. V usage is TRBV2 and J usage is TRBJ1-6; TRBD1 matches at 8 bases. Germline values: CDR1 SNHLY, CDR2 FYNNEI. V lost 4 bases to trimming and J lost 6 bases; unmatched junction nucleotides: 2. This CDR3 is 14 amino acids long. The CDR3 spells CASSVQGGNSPLHF. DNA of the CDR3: TGTGCCAGCAGTGTACAGGGGGGTAATTCACCCCTCCACTTT.

The CDR3 here is CASSQNRGLGQPQHF. The CDR3 DNA sequence: TGTGCCAGCAGTCAGAACAGGGGGCTAGGTCAGCCCCAGCATTTT. The V gene is TRBV7-2, the J gene TRBJ1-5, with 9 nucleotides matching TRBD1. The CDR3 sequence is 15 residues long. Trimming removed 6 bases from V and 6 bases from J; junction bases left unmatched: 9. Germline loops: CDR1 SGHTA, CDR2 FQGNSA.

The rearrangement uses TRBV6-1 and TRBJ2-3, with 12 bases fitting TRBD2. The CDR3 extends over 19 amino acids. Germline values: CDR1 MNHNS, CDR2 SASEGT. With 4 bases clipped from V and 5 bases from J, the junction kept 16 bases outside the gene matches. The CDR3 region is CASSVAPWASGGEGDTQYF. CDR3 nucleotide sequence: TGTGCCAGCAGTGTAGCCCCGTGGGCTAGCGGGGGGGAGGGAGATACGCAGTATTTT.

The CDR3 bases are TGTGCCAGCAATTCCCCCGGACAGGCCAACTACGAGCAGTACTTC. Its translation: CASNSPGQANYEQYF. The chain uses TRBV5-6 and TRBJ2-7; TRBD1 aligns across 7 bases. The J segment lost 3 bases and the V segment lost 6 bases, leaving 12 bases of the junction unmatched. Germline V gives CDR1 SGHDT, CDR2 YYEEEE. The CDR3 is 15 amino acids.

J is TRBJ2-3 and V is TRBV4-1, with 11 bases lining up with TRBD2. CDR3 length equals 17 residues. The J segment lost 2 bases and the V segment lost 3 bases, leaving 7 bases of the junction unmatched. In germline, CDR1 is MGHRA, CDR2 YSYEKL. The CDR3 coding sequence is TGCGCCAGCAGCCACGACTTGACTAGCGGGGTCACAGATACGCAGTATTTT. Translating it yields CASSHDLTSGVTDTQYF.

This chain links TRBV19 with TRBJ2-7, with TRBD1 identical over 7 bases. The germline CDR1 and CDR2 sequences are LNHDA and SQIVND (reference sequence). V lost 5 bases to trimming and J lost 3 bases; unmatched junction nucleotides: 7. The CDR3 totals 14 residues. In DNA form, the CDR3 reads TGTGCCAGTAGTTCTCTACAGGGGATCTACGAGCAGTACTTC. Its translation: CASSSLQGIYEQYF.

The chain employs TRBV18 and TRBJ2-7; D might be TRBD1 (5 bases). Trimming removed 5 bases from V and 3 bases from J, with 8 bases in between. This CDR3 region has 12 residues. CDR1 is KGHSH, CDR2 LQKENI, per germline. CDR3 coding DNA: TGTGCCAGCTCATTGACAGTCTACGAGCAGTACTTC. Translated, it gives CASSLTVYEQYF.

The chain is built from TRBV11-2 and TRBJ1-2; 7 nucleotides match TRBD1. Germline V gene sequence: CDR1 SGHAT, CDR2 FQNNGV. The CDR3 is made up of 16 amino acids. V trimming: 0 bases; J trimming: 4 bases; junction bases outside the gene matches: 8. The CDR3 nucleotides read TGTGCCAGCAGCTTAGATTCGGCAGGGGGTCTCTATGGCTACACCTTC. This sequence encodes CASSLDSAGGLYGYTF.

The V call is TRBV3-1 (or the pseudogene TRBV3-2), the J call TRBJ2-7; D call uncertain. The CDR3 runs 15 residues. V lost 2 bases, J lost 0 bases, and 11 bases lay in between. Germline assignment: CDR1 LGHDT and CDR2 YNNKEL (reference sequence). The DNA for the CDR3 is TGTGCCAGCAGCCAAACTTTACGGAGCTCCTACGAGCAGTACTTC. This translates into CASSQTLRSSYEQYF.

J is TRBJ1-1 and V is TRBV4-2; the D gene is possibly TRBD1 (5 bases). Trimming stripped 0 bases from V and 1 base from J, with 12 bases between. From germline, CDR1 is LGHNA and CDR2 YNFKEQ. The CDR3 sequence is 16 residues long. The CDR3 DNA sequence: TGTGCCAGCAGCCAAGATTCCCTGACAGCGAACACTGAAGCTTTCTTT. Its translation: CASSQDSLTANTEAFF.

In DNA, the CDR3 is TGTGCCACCAGCCGCAGGGGGCGGGCTCCCACTCAGCCCCAGCATTTT. It codes for CATSRRGRAPTQPQHF. This sequence joins TRBV15 and TRBJ1-5; 8 bases fit TRBD1. The CDR3 loop spans 16 amino acids. The germline V gene has CDR1 LNHNV and CDR2 YYDKDF (reference sequence). J was trimmed by 6 bases and V by 5 bases; bases with no gene match: 12.

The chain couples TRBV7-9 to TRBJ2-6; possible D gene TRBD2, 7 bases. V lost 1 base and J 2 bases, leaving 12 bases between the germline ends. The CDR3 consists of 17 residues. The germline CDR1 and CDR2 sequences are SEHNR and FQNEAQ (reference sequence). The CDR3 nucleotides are TGTGCCAGCAGCTTAGGTGGGGGGGCGGCTGGGGCCAACGTCCTGACTTTC. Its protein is CASSLGGGAAGANVLTF.

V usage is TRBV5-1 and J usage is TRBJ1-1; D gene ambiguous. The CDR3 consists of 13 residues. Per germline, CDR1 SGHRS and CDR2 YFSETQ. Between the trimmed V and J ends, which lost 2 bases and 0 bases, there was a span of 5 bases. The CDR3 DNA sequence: TGCGCCAGCAGCTTTACAATGAACACTGAAGCTTTCTTT. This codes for CASSFTMNTEAFF.

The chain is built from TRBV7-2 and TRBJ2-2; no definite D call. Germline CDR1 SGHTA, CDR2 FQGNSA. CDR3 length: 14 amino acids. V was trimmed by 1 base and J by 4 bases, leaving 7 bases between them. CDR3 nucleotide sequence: TGTGCCAGCAGCTTAGTAGTAGTCACCGGGGAGCTGTTTTTT. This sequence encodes CASSLVVVTGELFF.

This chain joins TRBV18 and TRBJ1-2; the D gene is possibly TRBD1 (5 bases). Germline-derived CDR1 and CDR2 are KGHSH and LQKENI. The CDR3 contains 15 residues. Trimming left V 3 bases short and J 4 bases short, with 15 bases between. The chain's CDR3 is CASSPLSGKSYGYTF. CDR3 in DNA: TGTGCCAGCTCACCCCTCTCAGGGAAAAGCTATGGCTACACCTTC.

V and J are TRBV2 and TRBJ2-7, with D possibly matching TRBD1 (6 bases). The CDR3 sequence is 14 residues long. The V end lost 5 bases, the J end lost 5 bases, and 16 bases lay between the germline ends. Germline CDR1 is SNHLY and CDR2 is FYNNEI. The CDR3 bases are TGTGCCAGCAGTCCCCTACAGGGAGCCCACGAGCAGTACTTC. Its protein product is CASSPLQGAHEQYF.

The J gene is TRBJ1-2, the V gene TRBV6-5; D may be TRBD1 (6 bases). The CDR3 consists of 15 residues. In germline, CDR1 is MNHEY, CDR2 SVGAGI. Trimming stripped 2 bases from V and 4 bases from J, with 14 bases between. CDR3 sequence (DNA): TGTGCCAGCAGTTACGGGGGGGGGCGGATCTATGGCTACACCTTC. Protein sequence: CASSYGGGRIYGYTF.

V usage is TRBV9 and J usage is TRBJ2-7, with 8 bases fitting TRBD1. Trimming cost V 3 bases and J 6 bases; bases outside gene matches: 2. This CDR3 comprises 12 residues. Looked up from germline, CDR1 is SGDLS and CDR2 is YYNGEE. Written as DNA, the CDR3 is TGTGCCAGCAGCGGCAGGGGGCTCGAGCAGTACTTC. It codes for CASSGRGLEQYF.

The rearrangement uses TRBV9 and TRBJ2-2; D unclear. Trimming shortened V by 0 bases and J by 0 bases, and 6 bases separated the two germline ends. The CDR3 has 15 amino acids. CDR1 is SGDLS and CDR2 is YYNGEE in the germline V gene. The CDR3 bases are TGTGCCAGCAGCGTAGGGGCAGCGAACACCGGGGAGCTGTTTTTT. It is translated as CASSVGAANTGELFF.

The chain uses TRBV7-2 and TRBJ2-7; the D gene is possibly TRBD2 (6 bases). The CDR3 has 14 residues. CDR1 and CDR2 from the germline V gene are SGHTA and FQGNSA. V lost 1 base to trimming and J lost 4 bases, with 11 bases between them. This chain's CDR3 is CASSLVAGLYEQYF. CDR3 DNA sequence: TGTGCCAGCAGCTTAGTGGCGGGGCTTTACGAGCAGTACTTC.